What follows are 28 T cell receptor beta chains derived from one specimen sequenced in a study of blood T cell repertoires in COVID-19. Using immunoSEQ multiplex PCR, the repertoire was profiled, and TCRdb retains in-frame clones only, with some absent. The table includes approximately 50,000 clones, 85% detected once. Sequencing was done on a sample of peripheral blood. Source of these receptors: a human donor in a cohort sampled during active COVID-19.

The J gene is TRBJ2-3, the V gene TRBV11-2; 7 bases are shared with TRBD2. The CDR3 is 16 residues long. From germline, CDR1 is SGHAT and CDR2 FQNNGV. V dropped 1 base and J dropped 2; count of bases not matched to a gene: 6. As DNA, the CDR3 is TGTGCCAGCAGCTTAGTGGGCGGGAGTCCCACAGATACGCAGTATTTT. It codes for CASSLVGGSPTDTQYF.

This clone was counted ten times or more. The chain couples TRBV28 to TRBJ2-5; tentative D call: TRBD2 (6 bases). Germline CDR1 reads MDHEN; CDR2 reads SYDVKM. V was cut by 6 bases and J by 4 bases, with 18 bases left in between. This CDR3 is 15 amino acids long. CDR3 nucleotide sequence: TGTGCCAGCAGGGCTATAGCGGAGAGGGGAGAGACCCAGTACTTC. Its translation is CASRAIAERGETQYF.

The rearrangement links TRBV29-1 to TRBJ2-2; TRBD1 matches at 7 bases. The CDR3 covers 14 residues. Per germline, CDR1 SQVTM and CDR2 ANQGSEA. The junction had 0 bases not matched to a gene; V was cut back by 0 bases and J by 2 bases. The CDR3 region has the DNA TGCAGCGTTGAAGAAGGGGGCAACACCGGGGAGCTGTTTTTT. It translates to CSVEEGGNTGELFF.

The V and J genes are TRBV6-2 or TRBV6-3 and TRBJ2-1; unclear D gene. Germline V CDR1 and CDR2: MNHEY, SVGEGT. This CDR3 is built from 11 residues. Trimming took 6 bases from V and 8 from J, leaving 8 bases between them. As DNA, the CDR3 is TGTGCCAGCAGCCTTCCCTATGAGCAGTTCTTC. This gives the protein CASSLPYEQFF.

This clone appeared a few times. The chain employs TRBV6-1 and TRBJ2-1; tentatively, D is TRBD1 (6 bases). Trimming cost V 0 bases and J 8 bases, with 23 bases left between them. Looked up from germline, CDR1 is MNHNS and CDR2 is SASEGT. The CDR3 is 18 amino acids. The CDR3 protein is CASSEALAAGPGEDEQFF. The DNA for the CDR3 is TGTGCCAGCAGTGAAGCCCTCGCTGCTGGACCAGGGGAAGATGAGCAGTTCTTC.

The V gene is TRBV10-3, the J gene TRBJ1-1; weak D call: TRBD1 (5 bases). The CDR3 contains 13 residues. CDR1 and CDR2 (germline): ENHRY, SYGVKD. Trimming left V 10 bases short and J 5 bases short, with 17 bases between. The CDR3 DNA reads TGTGCCACCGACGACAGAGCGGGGACTGAAGCTTTCTTT. It translates to CATDDRAGTEAFF.

The chain recombines TRBV10-2 with TRBJ1-1, with D uncertain. Germline CDR1 WSHSY, CDR2 SAAADI. The CDR3 is 12 amino acids. Trimming shortened V by 4 bases and J by 1 base, and 4 bases separated the two germline ends. CDR3 sequence (DNA): TGCGCCAGCAGTGGCGGGAACACTGAAGCTTTCTTT. Amino acid sequence: CASSGGNTEAFF.

The V and J genes are TRBV28 and TRBJ2-3; 12 bases line up with TRBD2. After removal of 8 bases from V and 8 bases from J, the junction contained 8 bases not matched to a gene. CDR1 and CDR2 (germline): MDHEN, SYDVKM. The CDR3 has 14 residues. This CDR3 reads CASSTSGREGTQYF. CDR3 nucleotide sequence: TGTGCCAGCTCGACTAGCGGGAGAGAAGGTACGCAGTATTTT.

The chain is built from TRBV2 and TRBJ1-1; TRBD1 matches at 9 bases. The CDR3 spans 16 residues. The V and J ends lost 3 bases and 5 bases, in that order; junction bases with no gene match: 10. CDR1 and CDR2 (germline): SNHLY, FYNNEI. CDR3 protein: CASSEFSGQGRTEAFF. CDR3 DNA sequence: TGTGCCAGCAGTGAGTTTTCGGGACAGGGACGAACTGAAGCTTTCTTT.

For the CDR3, the DNA is TGCGCCAGCAGCTCCCCTAGCGGGAGTTTGGCTGAGCAGTTCTTC. Its protein is CASSSPSGSLAEQFF. The chain couples TRBV5-1 to TRBJ2-1; TRBD2 matches 10 bases. V shed 3 bases and J 9 bases; nucleotides not matched to a gene: 9. The CDR3 consists of 15 residues. Germline CDR1 and CDR2: SGHRS and YFSETQ. The full variable domain, in which reference TRBV5-1 and TRBJ2-1 provide the parts outside the CDR3, is KAGVTQTPRYLIKTRGQQVTLSCSPISGHRSVSWYQQTPGQGLQFLFEYFSETQRNKGNFPGRFSGRQFSNSRSEMNVSTLELGDSALYLCASSSPSGSLAEQFFGPGTRLTVL.

The V gene is TRBV3-1 (or the pseudogene TRBV3-2), the J gene TRBJ1-3, with D perhaps matching TRBD1 (6 bases). Per the germline V gene, CDR1 is LGHDT and CDR2 is YNNKEL (reference sequence). This CDR3 comprises 16 residues. V was clipped by 4 bases and J by 0 bases, with 13 bases between them. CDR3: CASSRGGGSSGNTIYF. CDR3 sequence (DNA): TGTGCCAGCAGCCGAGGGGGGGGGAGCTCTGGAAACACCATATATTTT.

The V gene is TRBV6-2 or TRBV6-3, the J gene TRBJ1-2; 9 bases fit TRBD1. Germline V gene data show CDR1 as MNHEY and CDR2 as SVGEGT. This CDR3 has 16 amino acids. Unmatched junction bases numbered 7, after V lost 2 bases and J lost 3 bases. The CDR3 protein is CASSYAPGQGYYGYTF. The CDR3 bases are TGTGCCAGCAGTTACGCGCCTGGACAGGGGTACTATGGCTACACCTTC.

V usage is TRBV5-4 and J usage is TRBJ2-3, with 8 nucleotides matching TRBD1. The CDR3 loop spans 15 amino acids. Germline loops: CDR1 SGHNT, CDR2 YYREEE (reference sequence). V shed 3 bases, J shed 7 bases, and the junction held 10 bases outside the gene matches. CDR3 in DNA: TGTGCCAGCAGCTCCCGACAGGGGCGGGTGCATACGCAGTATTTT. Encoded protein: CASSSRQGRVHTQYF.

This clone was seen more than once but under ten times. The V call is TRBV15, the J call TRBJ2-1, with 8 bases identical to TRBD2. CDR3 length equals 16 residues. Germline V gene data show CDR1 as LNHNV and CDR2 as YYDKDF (reference sequence). With 3 bases clipped from V and 1 base from J, the junction kept 5 bases outside the gene matches. This CDR3 is CATSSRAGESYNEQFF. CDR3 DNA sequence: TGTGCCACCAGCAGTAGAGCGGGAGAGTCCTACAATGAGCAGTTCTTC. Together with reference TRBV15 and TRBJ2-1, the CDR3 gives the full variable domain: DAMVIQNPRYQVTQFGKPVTLSCSQTLNHNVMYWYQQKSSQAPKLLFHYYDKDFNNEADTPDNFQSRRPNTSFCFLDIRSPGLGDTAMYLCATSSRAGESYNEQFFGPGTRLTVL.

The chain couples TRBV7-9 to TRBJ2-5; TRBD2 aligns across 7 bases. The CDR3 length is 13 residues. Germline CDR1 and CDR2: SEHNR and FQNEAQ (reference sequence). The CDR3 DNA reads TGTGCTAGCGCGGGGGTGATAGTTGAGACCCAGTACTTC. Residues: CASAGVIVETQYF.

This chain uses TRBV2 with TRBJ2-7; perhaps TRBD1 as D (6 bases). The V end lost 7 bases, the J end lost 3 bases, and 10 bases lay between the germline ends. Germline CDR1 SNHLY, CDR2 FYNNEI. CDR3 size: 12 residues. The CDR3 protein is CASKGVDYEQYF. CDR3 DNA: TGTGCCAGCAAGGGGGTTGACTACGAGCAGTACTTC.

V usage is TRBV6-2 or TRBV6-3 and J usage is TRBJ2-4, with TRBD1 matching 9 bases. The CDR3 is made up of 20 amino acids. Germline lookup yields CDR1 MNHEY and CDR2 SVGEGT. With 3 bases clipped from V and 3 bases from J, the junction kept 18 bases outside the gene matches. The CDR3 spells CASSYFRGARDREDKNIQYF. In nucleotides, the CDR3 is TGTGCCAGCAGTTATTTCAGGGGCGCCCGGGACAGGGAGGACAAAAACATTCAGTACTTC.

The rearrangement uses TRBV28 and TRBJ2-3, with 9 bases lining up with TRBD2. There are 17 residues in the CDR3. Germline V gene data show CDR1 as MDHEN and CDR2 as SYDVKM. The trim removed 1 base at V and 5 bases at J, leaving 10 bases unmatched. In DNA form, the CDR3 reads TGTGCCAGCAGTTTATTGGCTAGCGGGAAGCATAGAGATACGCAGTATTTT. As protein: CASSLLASGKHRDTQYF.

This clone appeared a single time. The chain uses TRBV7-6 and TRBJ2-1; 8 positions agree with TRBD2. Germline assignment: CDR1 SGHVS and CDR2 FNYEAQ. Germline trimming cut 1 base from V and 8 bases from J; bases unmatched to any gene: 7. The CDR3 covers 15 residues. The CDR3 spells CASSLEGGRSDEQFF. The CDR3 nucleotides are TGTGCCAGCAGCTTAGAAGGCGGGAGGAGTGATGAGCAGTTCTTC.

The rearrangement joins TRBV18 to TRBJ1-1; unclear D gene. CDR1 is KGHSH and CDR2 is LQKENI in the germline V gene. Between the trimmed V and J ends, which lost 4 bases and 1 base, there was a span of 10 bases. CDR3 length equals 14 residues. This chain's CDR3 is CASSLTAGNTEAFF. For the CDR3, the DNA is TGTGCCAGCTCACTGACCGCAGGGAACACTGAAGCTTTCTTT.

Notes on this clone: A junction end diverges from the germline sequence, so it may reflect a read error. The V and J genes are TRBV24-1 and TRBJ2-1; weak D call: TRBD2 (6 bases). The CDR3 has 9 amino acids. Germline lookup yields CDR1 KGHDR and CDR2 SFDVKD. The CDR3 sequence: CATRDSPLF. Written as DNA, the CDR3 is TGTGCCACCCGGGACTCGCCCCTCTTC.

The chain is built from TRBV11-1 and TRBJ1-1; D is possibly TRBD1 (5 bases). Per germline, CDR1 SGHAT and CDR2 FQDESV (reference sequence). V was shortened by 5 bases and J by 1 base, with 8 bases between the two germline ends. The CDR3 covers 13 residues. CDR3 nucleotide sequence: TGTGCCAGCAGCCTTGGACAGAACACTGAAGCTTTCTTT. This gives the protein CASSLGQNTEAFF.

The rearrangement links TRBV12-5 to TRBJ2-1; TRBD2 is a possible D gene (6 bases). The V gene's germline CDR1 is LGHNT and CDR2 FRNRAP. The CDR3 spans 15 residues. The V gene lost 5 bases and the J gene lost 11 bases, with 22 bases spanning the gap. CDR3 nucleotides: TGTGCTAGTGGTCTATCTCGGGGGTATCCAATGAAGCAGTTCTTC. Encoded protein: CASGLSRGYPMKQFF.

The J gene is TRBJ2-1, the V gene TRBV2, with 7 positions matching TRBD2. The CDR3 runs to 16 residues. Unmatched junction bases numbered 3, after V lost 1 base and J lost 0 bases. Germline V gene sequence: CDR1 SNHLY, CDR2 FYNNEI. The CDR3 nucleotides read TGTGCCAGCAGTGAAGTGACTAGCCGCTCCTACAATGAGCAGTTCTTC. Protein product: CASSEVTSRSYNEQFF.

By share, this clone counts as large. The gene calls are TRBV27 and TRBJ2-7, with 7 nucleotides matching TRBD2. This CDR3 comprises 16 residues. Germline-derived CDR1 and CDR2 are MNHEY and SMNVEV (reference sequence). The J segment lost 3 bases and the V segment lost 5 bases, leaving 13 bases of the junction unmatched. CDR3 loop: CASSKTGGTLFYEQYF. In nucleotides, the CDR3 is TGTGCCAGCAGTAAAACCGGGGGGACGTTATTCTACGAGCAGTACTTC.

The chain employs TRBV13 and TRBJ1-1; tentatively, D is TRBD1 (5 bases). The germline CDR1 and CDR2 sequences are PRHDT and FYEKMQ (reference sequence). This CDR3 has 13 residues. The V gene lost 3 bases and the J gene lost 8 bases, with 13 bases spanning the gap. The DNA of the CDR3 is TGTGCCAGCAGCTTCGAGCGACAGAAAGAAGCTTTCTTT. Its translation: CASSFERQKEAFF.

V is TRBV11-3 and J is TRBJ2-3, with a possible D match to TRBD2 (5 bases). Trimming removed 3 bases at V and 0 bases at J, with 10 bases between. This CDR3 is 15 amino acids long. CDR1 SGHNT and CDR2 YENEEA come from the germline V gene. CDR3 sequence: CASSLTRASTDTQYF. The CDR3, as DNA: TGTGCCAGCAGCTTGACGCGGGCTAGCACAGATACGCAGTATTTT.

The V call is TRBV27, the J call TRBJ2-7; D might be TRBD1 (5 bases). The CDR3 is made up of 14 amino acids. Germline V gene lookup returns CDR1 MNHEY and CDR2 SMNVEV (reference sequence). V lost 7 bases to trimming and J lost 0 bases, with 13 bases between them. The CDR3 nucleotides read TGTGCCAGCAAGACCACAGGTAGCTCCTACGAGCAGTACTTC. This translates into CASKTTGSSYEQYF.